This TCR beta chain was sequenced during a study of blood T cell repertoires in COVID-19. With V trimmed by 2 bases and J by 3 bases, 8 bases remained unmatched. This CDR3 has 17 amino acids. Germline assignment: CDR1 LGHNA and CDR2 YNFKEQ. Original data processing: Researchers report that nucleated cell counts were estimated from reference gene primer amplification. Profiling relied on immunoSEQ multiplex PCR, and the TCRdb table lists in-frame clones only, not all of them. V, J and clone size reflect that table, while D and trimming were determined from the DNA. The sample has some 410,000 clones, roughly 90% seen once.

The chain couples TRBV4-2 to TRBJ2-3; 10 bases map to TRBD1. The sequenced sample was PBMCs or T cells enriched from blood (not recorded which). The sequence was obtained from a woman in her thirties with acute COVID-19. CDR3 in amino acids: CASSQMTGGYATDTQYF. The CDR3 DNA follows: TGTGCCAGCAGCCAAATGACAGGGGGCTACGCGACAGATACGCAGTATTTT.